The present TCR beta chain was sequenced within a study of CD8+ T cells in alopecia areata. It was from PBMCs that CD4+ and CD8+ T cells were sorted. The CDR3 consists of 13 residues. The J segment lost 6 bases and the V segment lost 3 bases, leaving 6 bases of the junction unmatched. Looked up from germline, CDR1 is SQVTM and CDR2 is ANQGSEA. A remark on this clone: Its target is unknown.

Reverse transcribed after extraction, RNA yielded cDNA as the sequencing template. Clones were read by immunoSEQ multiplex PCR, and TCRdb kept only the in-frame ones, dropping some. This table holds 100,000 to 150,000 clones, approximately 53% found once. Study results and limitations: Patients shared TCRs less clearly than mice did, possibly owing to HLA.

The receptor's source is a human donor with alopecia areata. This sample comprised CD4+ T cells sorted from blood, obtained at week 0. V and J are TRBV29-1 and TRBJ2-3; 7 bases are shared with TRBD1. CDR3 amino acids: CSVETGIRDTQYF. Here the CDR3 DNA reads TGCAGCGTTGAGACAGGGATCCGGGATACGCAGTATTTT.